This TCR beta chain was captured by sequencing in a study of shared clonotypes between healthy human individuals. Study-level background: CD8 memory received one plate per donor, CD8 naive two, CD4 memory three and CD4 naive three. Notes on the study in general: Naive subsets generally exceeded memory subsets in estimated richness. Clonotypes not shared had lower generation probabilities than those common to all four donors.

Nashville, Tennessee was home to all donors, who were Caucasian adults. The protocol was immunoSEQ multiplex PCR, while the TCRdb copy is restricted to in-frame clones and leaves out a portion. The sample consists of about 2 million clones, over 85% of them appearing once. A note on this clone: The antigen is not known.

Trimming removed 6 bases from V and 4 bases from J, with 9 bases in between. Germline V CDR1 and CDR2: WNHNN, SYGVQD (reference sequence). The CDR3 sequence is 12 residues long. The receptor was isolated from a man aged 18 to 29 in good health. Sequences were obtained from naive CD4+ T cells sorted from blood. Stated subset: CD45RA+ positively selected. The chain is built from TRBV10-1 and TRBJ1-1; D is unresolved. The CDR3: CASSPGSTEAFF. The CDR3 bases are TGCGCCAGCAGCCCCGGTAGCACTGAAGCTTTCTTT.